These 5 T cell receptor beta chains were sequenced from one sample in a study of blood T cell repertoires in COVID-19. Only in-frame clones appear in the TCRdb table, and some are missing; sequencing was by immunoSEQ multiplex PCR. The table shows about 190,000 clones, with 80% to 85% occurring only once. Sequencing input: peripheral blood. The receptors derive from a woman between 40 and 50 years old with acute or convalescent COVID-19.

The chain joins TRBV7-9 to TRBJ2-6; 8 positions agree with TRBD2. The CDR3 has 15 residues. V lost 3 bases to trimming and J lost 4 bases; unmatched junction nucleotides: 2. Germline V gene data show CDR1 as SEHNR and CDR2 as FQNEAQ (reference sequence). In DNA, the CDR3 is TGTGCCAGCAGCTTCGGGGGGGCGGGGGCCAACGTCCTGACTTTC. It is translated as CASSFGGAGANVLTF.

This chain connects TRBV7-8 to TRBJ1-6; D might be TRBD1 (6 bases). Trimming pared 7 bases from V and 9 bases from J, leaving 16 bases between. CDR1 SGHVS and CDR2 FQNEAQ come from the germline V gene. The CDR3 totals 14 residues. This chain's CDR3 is CASNPQGVGSPLHF. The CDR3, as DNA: TGTGCCAGCAACCCACAGGGTGTCGGTTCACCCCTCCACTTT.

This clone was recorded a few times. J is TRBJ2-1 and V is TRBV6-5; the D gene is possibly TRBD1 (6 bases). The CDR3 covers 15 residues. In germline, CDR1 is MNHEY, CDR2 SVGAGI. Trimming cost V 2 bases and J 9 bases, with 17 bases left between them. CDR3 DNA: TGTGCCAGCAGTTACAGGGGCAGGGGTGTAGGTGAGCAGTTCTTC. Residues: CASSYRGRGVGEQFF.

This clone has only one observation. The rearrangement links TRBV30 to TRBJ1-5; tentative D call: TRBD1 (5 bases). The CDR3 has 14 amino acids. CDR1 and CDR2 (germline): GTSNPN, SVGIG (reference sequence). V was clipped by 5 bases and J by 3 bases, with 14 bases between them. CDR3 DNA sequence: TGTGCCTGGGGCCCAGGGTCCAACAATCAGCCCCAGCATTTT. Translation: CAWGPGSNNQPQHF.

DNA for the CDR3: TGTGCCAGCAGCTTAGAATCAGGGTATGGCTACACCTTC. Residues: CASSLESGYGYTF. The V and J genes are TRBV7-2 and TRBJ1-2; perhaps TRBD1 as D (5 bases). This CDR3 contains 13 residues. In germline, CDR1 is SGHTA, CDR2 FQGNSA. V was shortened by 1 base and J by 5 bases, with 8 bases between the two germline ends.